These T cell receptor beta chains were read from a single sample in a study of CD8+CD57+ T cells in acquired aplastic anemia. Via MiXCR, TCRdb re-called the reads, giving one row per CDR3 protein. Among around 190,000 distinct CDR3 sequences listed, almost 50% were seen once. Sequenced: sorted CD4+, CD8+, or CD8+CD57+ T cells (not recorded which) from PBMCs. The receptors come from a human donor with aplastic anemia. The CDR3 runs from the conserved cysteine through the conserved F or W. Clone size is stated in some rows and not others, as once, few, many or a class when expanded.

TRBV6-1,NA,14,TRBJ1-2,CASRTGKTNYGYTF
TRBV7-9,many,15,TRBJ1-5,CASSSARYSNQPQHF
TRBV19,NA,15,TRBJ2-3,CASSIGGGGTDTRYF
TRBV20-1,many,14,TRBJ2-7,CSAAHGQARYEQYF
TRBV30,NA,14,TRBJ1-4,CAWSVQSMGEKLFF
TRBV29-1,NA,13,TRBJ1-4,CSVLYRLNEKLFF
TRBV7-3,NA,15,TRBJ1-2,CASSLEGSPNYGYTF
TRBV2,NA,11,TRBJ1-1,CASSVYSEAFF
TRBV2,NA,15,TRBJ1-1,CASSEKSGRDTEAFF
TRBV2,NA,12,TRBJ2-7,CASSSQTYEQYF
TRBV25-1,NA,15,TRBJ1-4,CASSDTGQGNEKLFF
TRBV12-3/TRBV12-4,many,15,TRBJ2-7,CASSPLALGFGEQYF
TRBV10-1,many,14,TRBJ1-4,CASSSDRGFEKLFF
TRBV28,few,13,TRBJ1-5,CASSADSNQPQHF
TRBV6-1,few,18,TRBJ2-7,CASRPIPGQGLPSYEQYF
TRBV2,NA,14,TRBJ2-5,CASSYMTGGETQYF
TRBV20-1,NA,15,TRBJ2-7,CSARGTSGTFYEQYF
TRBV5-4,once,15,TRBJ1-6,CASSPGAELNSPLHF
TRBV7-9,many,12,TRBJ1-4,CASGGGREKLFF
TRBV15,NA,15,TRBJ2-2,CATSKTREGGGELFF
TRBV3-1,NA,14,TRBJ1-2,CASSQWGASSGYTF
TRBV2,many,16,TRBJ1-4,CASRKSTPATNEKLFF
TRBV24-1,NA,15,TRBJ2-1,CATSDSGQGANEQFF
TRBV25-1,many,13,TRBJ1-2,CASSKALGYGYTF
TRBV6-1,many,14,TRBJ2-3,CASSRTGATDTQYF
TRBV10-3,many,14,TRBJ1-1,CAISEAGADTEAFF
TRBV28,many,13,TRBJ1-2,CASGQGQGYGYTF
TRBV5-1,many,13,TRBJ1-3,CASSSALGNTIYF